The 20 T cell receptor beta chains listed next were all sequenced from one sample in a study of STAT5B mutations in CD4+ large granular lymphocyte leukemia. This table comes from immunoSEQ multiplex PCR, and its TCRdb copy is limited to in-frame clones, with some not included. The repertoire consists of tens of thousands of clones, with about 79% occurring once and the leading ten covering over 0.4%. Sequencing used CD4+ T cells from blood buffy coats. The receptors were gathered from a human donor in good health.

The CDR3 DNA sequence: TGTGCCAGCAGCCGGGGACAGGGTACCGGCTACACCTTC. It codes for CASSRGQGTGYTF. The V and J genes are TRBV6-6 and TRBJ1-2; 9 positions agree with TRBD1. The CDR3 has 13 amino acids. Trimming took 6 bases from V and 8 from J; bases not matched to a gene: 7. From germline, CDR1 is MNHNY and CDR2 SVGAGI (reference sequence).

The V call is TRBV7-2, the J call TRBJ2-1, with TRBD2 identical over 11 bases. The junction had 5 bases not matched to a gene; V was cut back by 5 bases and J by 5 bases. Germline V gene sequence: CDR1 SGHTA, CDR2 FQGNSA. CDR3 size: 15 residues. CDR3 loop: CASSPLAGGHNEQFF. CDR3 sequence (DNA): TGTGCCAGCAGCCCGCTAGCGGGAGGCCACAATGAGCAGTTCTTC.

The rearrangement links TRBV9 to TRBJ1-3; possible D gene TRBD1, 5 bases. From germline, CDR1 is SGDLS and CDR2 YYNGEE. This CDR3 region has 17 residues. The germline V and J ends were trimmed by 0 bases and 2 bases, with 15 bases remaining between them. The CDR3 DNA reads as TGTGCCAGCAGCGTAGTGGCTCAGGGAGGGGCTGGAAACACCATATATTTT. This sequence encodes CASSVVAQGGAGNTIYF.

V is TRBV30 and J is TRBJ2-4, with D possibly being TRBD2 (6 bases). Germline values: CDR1 GTSNPN, CDR2 SVGIG (reference sequence). Trimming stripped 3 bases from V and 0 bases from J, with 6 bases between. CDR3 length equals 13 residues. CDR3 protein: CAWRGLAKNIQYF. For the CDR3, the DNA is TGTGCCTGGAGGGGACTAGCCAAAAACATTCAGTACTTC.

V is TRBV27 and J is TRBJ2-2; D uncertain. The germline gives CDR1 MNHEY, CDR2 SMNVEV (reference sequence). The V end was cut by 2 bases, the J end by 1 base, with 8 bases between. CDR3 size: 15 residues. In DNA form, the CDR3 reads TGTGCCAGCAGTTTACTGGCAGTGAACACCGGGGAGCTGTTTTTT. Translation: CASSLLAVNTGELFF.

This chain uses TRBV5-4 with TRBJ1-2, with TRBD1 identical over 8 bases. The trim removed 0 bases at V and 1 base at J, leaving 5 bases unmatched. This CDR3 region has 16 residues. The germline V gene has CDR1 SGHNT and CDR2 YYREEE (reference sequence). The CDR3 protein is CASSLANRGINYGYTF. Here the CDR3 DNA reads TGTGCCAGCAGCTTGGCGAACAGGGGGATTAACTATGGCTACACCTTC.

This clone has more than one count but fewer than ten. The genes are TRBV2 and TRBJ1-4, with a tentative D call TRBD1 (6 bases). The germline V gene has CDR1 SNHLY and CDR2 FYNNEI. CDR3 length equals 13 residues. V was cut by 6 bases and J by 5 bases, with 10 bases left in between. DNA of the CDR3: TGTGCCAGCAGGGGACACTCAAATGAAAAACTGTTTTTT. It specifies CASRGHSNEKLFF.

This clone was recorded only once. The CDR3 loop reads CASSTANQPQHF. The DNA for the CDR3 is TGTGCCAGCAGCACGGCTAATCAGCCCCAGCATTTT. The genes are TRBV6-5 and TRBJ1-5; D is undetermined. Germline-derived CDR1 and CDR2 are MNHEY and SVGAGI. V lost 6 bases, J lost 4 bases, and 7 bases lay in between. The CDR3 is made up of 12 amino acids.

In this sample, this clone turned up a few times. V usage is TRBV2 and J usage is TRBJ1-1; D gene ambiguous. Looked up from germline, CDR1 is SNHLY and CDR2 is FYNNEI. Trimming stripped 7 bases from V and 4 bases from J, with 13 bases between. The CDR3 length is 13 residues. The chain's CDR3 is CASISSRSTEAFF. In nucleotides, the CDR3 is TGTGCCAGCATTTCCTCCAGGAGCACTGAAGCTTTCTTT. Combining the CDR3 with reference TRBV2 and TRBJ1-1 gives the whole variable domain EPEVTQTPSHQVTQMGQEVILRCVPISNHLYFYWYRQILGQKVEFLVSFYNNEISEKSEIFDDQFSVERPDGSNFTLKIRSTKLEDSAMYFCASISSRSTEAFFGQGTRLTVV.

The chain links TRBV5-1 to TRBJ1-1; perhaps TRBD1 as D (5 bases). V was shortened by 4 bases and J by 1 base, with 14 bases between the two germline ends. Germline CDR1 and CDR2: SGHRS and YFSETQ. The CDR3 is made up of 15 amino acids. Here the CDR3 reads CASSPLGVTNTEAFF. Here the CDR3 DNA reads TGCGCCAGCAGCCCCCTAGGGGTCACGAACACTGAAGCTTTCTTT.

This clone turned up a few times. This chain connects TRBV7-3 to TRBJ1-1; D uncertain. With 4 bases removed from V and 1 base from J, the gap between germline ends came to 7 bases. The CDR3 is 13 amino acids. Germline CDR1 SGHTA, CDR2 FQGTGA. CDR3: CASSYAWNTEAFF. The CDR3 nucleotides read TGTGCCAGCAGCTACGCCTGGAACACTGAAGCTTTCTTT.

The rearrangement uses TRBV5-5 and TRBJ1-5, with 7 bases fitting TRBD1. Trimming took 0 bases from V and 4 from J; bases not matched to a gene: 4. This CDR3 contains 15 residues. Germline V lookup: CDR1 SGHKS, CDR2 YYEKEE (reference sequence). CDR3 amino acids: CASSLAGTANQPQHF. The CDR3 DNA is TGTGCCAGCAGCTTGGCCGGGACAGCTAATCAGCCCCAGCATTTT.

This chain links TRBV27 with TRBJ1-4; D not certain. Germline V gene data show CDR1 as MNHEY and CDR2 as SMNVEV (reference sequence). The CDR3 is made up of 15 amino acids. The V and J ends lost 10 bases and 0 bases respectively, with 15 bases between them. The CDR3 sequence: CATRSGVATNEKLFF. The CDR3 DNA sequence: TGTGCCACCCGATCCGGAGTTGCAACTAATGAAAAACTGTTTTTT. Complete variable domain (other parts from reference TRBV27 and TRBJ1-4): EAQVTQNPRYLITVTGKKLTVTCSQNMNHEYMSWYRQDPGLGLRQIYYSMNVEVTDKGDVPEGYKVSRKEKRNFPLILESPSPNQTSLYFCATRSGVATNEKLFFGSGTQLSVL.

This sequence joins TRBV2 and TRBJ1-1; D is perhaps TRBD1 (6 bases). In germline, CDR1 is SNHLY, CDR2 FYNNEI. The CDR3 is made up of 14 amino acids. Between the trimmed V and J ends, which lost 7 bases and 8 bases, there was a span of 20 bases. CDR3 region: CASTGGAPAFEAFF. CDR3 sequence (DNA): TGTGCCAGCACTGGGGGGGCGCCGGCTTTCGAAGCTTTCTTT.

CDR3 residues: CASSPLAGGTSGEQYF. In DNA form, the CDR3 reads TGTGCCAGCTCACCCCTAGCGGGAGGAACCTCCGGGGAGCAGTACTTC. The chain carries TRBV18 and TRBJ2-7; 11 bases are a match to TRBD2. The germline CDR1 and CDR2 sequences are KGHSH and LQKENI. The CDR3 totals 16 residues. The V segment lost 3 bases and the J segment 7 bases; nucleotides outside the gene matches: 11.

The gene calls are TRBV5-4 and TRBJ2-1, with 7 nucleotides matching TRBD1. CDR3 length: 14 amino acids. CDR1 is SGHNT, CDR2 YYREEE, per germline (reference sequence). V dropped 3 bases and J dropped 4; count of bases not matched to a gene: 4. The CDR3 DNA reads TGTGCCAGCAGCTCGGGACAGCTTTACAATGAGCAGTTCTTC. Amino acids: CASSSGQLYNEQFF.

The gene calls are TRBV6-5 and TRBJ2-1; 7 positions match TRBD1. The trim removed 6 bases at V and 4 bases at J, leaving 9 bases unmatched. The CDR3 runs 15 residues. The V gene's germline CDR1 is MNHEY and CDR2 SVGAGI. CDR3 sequence reads: CASSPDRASYNEQFF. CDR3 sequence (DNA): TGTGCCAGCAGCCCTGACAGGGCGAGTTACAATGAGCAGTTCTTC.

The chain links TRBV28 to TRBJ1-1; TRBD1 matches at 7 bases. The CDR3 sequence is 17 residues long. The junction had 14 bases not matched to a gene; V was cut back by 2 bases and J by 5 bases. The germline gives CDR1 MDHEN, CDR2 SYDVKM. The CDR3 DNA is TGTGCCAGCAGTTTAGGGGGTTACGGACAGGTTCTAACTGAAGCTTTCTTT. Amino acid sequence: CASSLGGYGQVLTEAFF.

This clone was detected only once. J is TRBJ1-2 and V is TRBV18; D possibly corresponds to TRBD1 (5 bases). The CDR3 is made up of 13 amino acids. Germline V gene lookup returns CDR1 KGHSH and CDR2 LQKENI. Trimming removed 6 bases at V and 2 bases at J, with 10 bases between. As DNA, the CDR3 is TGTGCCAGCTCGAGAGGGGCCAACTATGGCTACACCTTC. This gives the protein CASSRGANYGYTF. The variable domain in full, completed from reference TRBV18 and TRBJ1-2, reads NAGVMQNPRHLVRRRGQEARLRCSPMKGHSHVYWYRQLPEEGLKFMVYLQKENIIDESGMPKERFSAEFPKEGPSILRIQQVVRGDSAAYFCASSRGANYGYTFGSGTRLTVV.

By sample fraction, this clone is medium-sized. Other DNA sequences within the sample encode an identical CDR3. This chain joins TRBV5-6 and TRBJ1-2; D unclear. The germline CDR1 and CDR2 sequences are SGHDT and YYEEEE. The CDR3 has 12 amino acids. Trimming cost V 0 bases and J 2 bases, with 2 bases left between them. The CDR3 DNA reads as TGTGCCAGCAGCTTGGTGAACTATGGCTACACCTTC. It specifies CASSLVNYGYTF.